Listed below are T cell receptor beta chains from one sample, sequenced in a study of Graves' ophthalmopathy and Graves' hyperthyroidism. TCRdb recomputed calls from the multiplex PCR reads with MiXCR, one row per CDR3 protein. The sample records roughly 500,000 distinct CDR3 sequences, roughly 14% being singletons. Material for sequencing was blood. The receptor set was obtained from a woman under 40 with Graves' ophthalmopathy. CDR3s include the opening cysteine and the closing phenylalanine or tryptophan. D genes are given only for firm matches. Size tells how often a clone was seen (once, few, many) or the class of an expanded clone, and some rows leave it out.

many,TRBJ2-5,TRBV7-2,TRBD1,TGTGCCAGCAGCTTACGGACAGGAGATGTGGTAGAGACCCAGTACTTC,CASSLRTGDVVETQYF
many,TRBJ2-7,TRBV29-1,.,TGCAGCTCCGAGGGCCCGGGGCCAGGGTACGAGCAGTACTTC,CSSEGPGPGYEQYF
many,TRBJ2-5,TRBV5-6,.,TGTGCCAGCAGCTGGGACGGCGGCGAGACCCAGTACTTC,CASSWDGGETQYF
many,TRBJ1-5,TRBV30,.,TGTGCCTGGAGTGGGGGTAACCAGGGCAATCAGCCCCAGCATTTT,CAWSGGNQGNQPQHF
many,TRBJ1-1,TRBV7-9,.,TGTGCCAGCAGCCAGGGACCGCTGTTCACTGAAGCTTTCTTT,CASSQGPLFTEAFF
many,TRBJ2-7,TRBV30,.,TGTGCCTGTCGACGCCGCGGACCCAGCCCCTACGAGCAGTACTTC,CACRRRGPSPYEQYF
many,TRBJ1-5,TRBV12-3/TRBV12-4,.,TGTGCCAGCACCCCCGGACAGTCCAATCAGCCCCAGCATTTT,CASTPGQSNQPQHF
many,TRBJ2-5,TRBV3-1,.,TGTGCCAGCAGCCCCCTGATTATTCAAGAGACCCAGTACTTC,CASSPLIIQETQYF
.,TRBJ1-6,TRBV7-7,.,TGTGCTAGCAGCTTAGGGGACCAAAATTCACCCCTCCACTTT,CASSLGDQNSPLHF
.,TRBJ1-5,TRBV28,.,TGTGCCAGCAGTAACTCGCTCGACAGTCAGCCCCAGCATTTT,CASSNSLDSQPQHF
many,TRBJ1-1,TRBV6-5,.,TGTGCCAGCAGTTACTCGATTCGCGGACGGGGGACTGAAGCTTTCTTT,CASSYSIRGRGTEAFF
many,TRBJ1-1,TRBV5-1,.,TGCGCCAGCAGCCCGAAGGGGGGCACTGAAGCTTTCTTT,CASSPKGGTEAFF
many,TRBJ2-5,TRBV6-5,.,TGTGCCAGCGGCCGGGACTTTCAAGAGACCCAGTACTTC,CASGRDFQETQYF
many,TRBJ1-1,TRBV27,.,TGTGCCAGCGGAAAAGGGAACACTGAAGCTTTCTTT,CASGKGNTEAFF
many,TRBJ2-7,TRBV30,.,TGTGCCTGGAGTCTCCTGAGCAGCGAGCAGTACTTC,CAWSLLSSEQYF
many,TRBJ2-7,TRBV11-3,.,TGTGCCAGCAGCTCAGGGGTCCACGAGCAGTACTTC,CASSSGVHEQYF
many,TRBJ2-7,TRBV6-1,.,TGTGCCAGCAGTCAACCGGGGCGGCCCTACGAGCAGTACTTC,CASSQPGRPYEQYF
many,TRBJ1-5,TRBV24-1,.,TGTGCCACCAGTGACAGCACTCTCGGGGGCAATCAGCCCCAGCATTTT,CATSDSTLGGNQPQHF
many,TRBJ2-7,TRBV29-1,TRBD1,TGCAGCGCCCGACAGGGAAGCGCTTACGAGCAGTACTTC,CSARQGSAYEQYF
many,TRBJ2-2,TRBV20-1,TRBD1,TGCAGTGCTAACCGGGACAGCTTTACCGGGGAGCTGTTTTTT,CSANRDSFTGELFF
few,TRBJ2-7,TRBV11-2,.,TGTGCCAGCAGCGTCCGCAGGGACTCCTACGAGCAGTACTTC,CASSVRRDSYEQYF
many,TRBJ1-2,TRBV12-3/TRBV12-4,.,TGTGCCAGCAGTTCCCGACCTTTGTTGCAGGGGTCGTATGGCTACACCTTC,CASSSRPLLQGSYGYTF
many,TRBJ1-2,TRBV20-1,TRBD1,TGCAGTGCCAGGGGGCGGGACTATGGCTACACCTTC,CSARGRDYGYTF
.,TRBJ2-4,TRBV20-1,TRBD2,TGCAGTGCTCGACGGACTAGCGGGAAAAACATTAAGTACTTC,CSARRTSGKNIKYF
many,TRBJ1-6,TRBV11-3,.,TGTGCCACCTCCCGGGGGTTGAATAATTCACCCCTCCACTTT,CATSRGLNNSPLHF
.,TRBJ1-5,TRBV6-1,.,TGTGCCAGCAGTGAGAGGGTAGGGGGAGGTCAGCCCCAGCATTTT,CASSERVGGGQPQHF
many,TRBJ1-2,TRBV2,TRBD1,TGTGCCAGCTGCCGCCGCCCAGGGGGTTCCGTTTATGGCTACACCTTC,CASCRRPGGSVYGYTF
.,TRBJ1-5,TRBV27,.,TGTGCCAGCAGTGTGACCCGGGGCCGGGATCAGCCCCAGCATTTT,CASSVTRGRDQPQHF
many,TRBJ2-7,TRBV10-3,TRBD2,TGTGCCGTACTAGCGGGAGGGAACGAGCAGTACTTC,CAVLAGGNEQYF
many,TRBJ1-1,TRBV27,.,TGTGCCAGCAGTTTATATCAGGCAAACACTGAAGCTTTCTTT,CASSLYQANTEAFF
many,TRBJ2-7,TRBV28,TRBD2,TGTGCCAGCAGTTATCCCCCGGGACTAGCGGTGTCCTACGAGCAGTACTTC,CASSYPPGLAVSYEQYF
many,TRBJ1-1,TRBV29-1,TRBD1,TGCAGCGCCGACAGGGAGAACACTGAAGCTTTCTTT,CSADRENTEAFF
many,TRBJ1-5,TRBV2,.,TGTGCCAGCAGCCGGGACGGGGGAAGCAGTCAGCCCCAGCATTTT,CASSRDGGSSQPQHF
many,TRBJ1-1,TRBV12-3/TRBV12-4,.,TGTGCCAGCAGTTTAGGTCGGGTAGGGCTAACTGAAGCTTTCTTT,CASSLGRVGLTEAFF
.,TRBJ2-7,TRBV10-2,TRBD2,TGCGCCAGCCTCACAGGACTAGCGGGGGGCTACGAGCAGTACTTC,CASLTGLAGGYEQYF
.,TRBJ2-2,TRBV3-1,.,TGTGCCAGCAGCCAAGAGGACGAGAACACCGGGGAGCTGTTTTTT,CASSQEDENTGELFF
many,TRBJ2-7,TRBV20-1,TRBD2,TGCAGTGCTAGAGATCCGGGACTATACTACGAGCAGTACTTC,CSARDPGLYYEQYF
few,TRBJ1-2,TRBV9,.,TGTGCCAGCAGCGTAGGAGACAGGACCCTTAACTATGGCTACACCTTC,CASSVGDRTLNYGYTF
many,TRBJ1-1,TRBV3-1,.,TGTGCCAGCAGCCCACCTCCTGGGACACGGGGCGTGAACACTGAAGCTTTCTTT,CASSPPPGTRGVNTEAFF
many,TRBJ2-7,TRBV6-1,.,TGTGCCAGCAGTGAAGCTCCTGCACCCTCTGGGGAGCAGTACTTC,CASSEAPAPSGEQYF